Reported below is one TCR beta chain. The data were obtained in a study of T cells in Graves' hyperthyroidism and ophthalmopathy. It was over 9.5 ml of fresh peripheral blood that supplied the PBMCs. Trimming cost V 6 bases and J 6 bases, with 11 bases left between them. Germline assignment: CDR1 DFQATT and CDR2 SNEGSKA (reference sequence). This CDR3 comprises 12 residues. The CDR3 regions of TCR beta were amplified from RNA transcripts. The HTBI set primed first-round TCR CDR3 RT-PCR. TCRdb recomputed calls from the multiplex PCR reads with MiXCR, one row per CDR3 protein. The table has roughly 380,000 distinct CDR3 sequences, approximately 13% seen once.

The clonotype comes from a man younger than 45 with Graves' hyperthyroidism that later progressed to Graves' ophthalmopathy. The J gene is TRBJ2-2, the V gene TRBV20-1, with D perhaps TRBD2 (5 bases). The sample was blood. The CDR3 loop reads CSAKSGAGELFF. CDR3 sequence (DNA): TGCAGTGCCAAGTCCGGGGCCGGGGAGCTGTTTTTT.